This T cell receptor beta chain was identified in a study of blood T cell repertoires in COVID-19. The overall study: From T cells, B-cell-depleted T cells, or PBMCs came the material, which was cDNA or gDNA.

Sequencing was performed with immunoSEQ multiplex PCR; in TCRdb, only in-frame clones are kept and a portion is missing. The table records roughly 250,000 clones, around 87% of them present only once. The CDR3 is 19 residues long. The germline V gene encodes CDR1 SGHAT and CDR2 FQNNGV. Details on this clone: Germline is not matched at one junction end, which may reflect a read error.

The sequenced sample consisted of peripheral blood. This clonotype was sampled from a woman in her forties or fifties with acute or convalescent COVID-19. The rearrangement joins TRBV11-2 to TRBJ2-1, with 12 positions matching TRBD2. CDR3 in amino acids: CASSVERVRGLAGYNEQFF. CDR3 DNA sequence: TGTGCCAGCAGCGTAGAGCGGGTTAGGGGACTAGCGGGCTACAATGAGCAGTTCTTC.